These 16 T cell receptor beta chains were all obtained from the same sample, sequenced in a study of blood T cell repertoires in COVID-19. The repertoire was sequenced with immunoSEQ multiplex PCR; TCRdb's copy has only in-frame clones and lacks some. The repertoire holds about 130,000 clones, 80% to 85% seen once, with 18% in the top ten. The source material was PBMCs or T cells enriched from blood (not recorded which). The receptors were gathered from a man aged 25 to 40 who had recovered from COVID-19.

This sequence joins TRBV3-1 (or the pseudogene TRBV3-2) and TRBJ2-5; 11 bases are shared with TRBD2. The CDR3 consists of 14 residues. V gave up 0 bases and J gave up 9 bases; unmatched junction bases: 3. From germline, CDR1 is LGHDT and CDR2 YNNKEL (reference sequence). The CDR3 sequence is CASSQDIAGGPQYF. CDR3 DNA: TGTGCCAGCAGCCAAGATATAGCGGGGGGGCCCCAGTACTTC.

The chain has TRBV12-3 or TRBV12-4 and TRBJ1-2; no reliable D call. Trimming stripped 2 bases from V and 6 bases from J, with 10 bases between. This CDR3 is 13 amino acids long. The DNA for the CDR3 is TGTGCCAGCAGTTTAAGCCCCGTAGATGGCTACACCTTC. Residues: CASSLSPVDGYTF.

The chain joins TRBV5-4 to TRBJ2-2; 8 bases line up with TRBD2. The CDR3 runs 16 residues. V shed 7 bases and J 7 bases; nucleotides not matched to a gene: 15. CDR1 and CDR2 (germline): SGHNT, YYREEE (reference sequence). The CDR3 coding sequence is TGTGCCAGCGGCGACGGGAGGGAGCCCCACGTCGGGGAGCTGTTTTTT. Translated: CASGDGREPHVGELFF.

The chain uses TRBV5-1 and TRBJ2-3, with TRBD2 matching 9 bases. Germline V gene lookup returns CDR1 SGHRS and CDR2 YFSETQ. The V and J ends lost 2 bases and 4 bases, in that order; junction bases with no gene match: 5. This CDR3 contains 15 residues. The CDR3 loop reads CASSFGGGVADTQYF. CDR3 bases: TGCGCCAGCAGCTTCGGCGGGGGGGTGGCAGATACGCAGTATTTT. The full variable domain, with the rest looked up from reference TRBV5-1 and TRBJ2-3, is KAGVTQTPRYLIKTRGQQVTLSCSPISGHRSVSWYQQTPGQGLQFLFEYFSETQRNKGNFPGRFSGRQFSNSRSEMNVSTLELGDSALYLCASSFGGGVADTQYFGPGTRLTVL.

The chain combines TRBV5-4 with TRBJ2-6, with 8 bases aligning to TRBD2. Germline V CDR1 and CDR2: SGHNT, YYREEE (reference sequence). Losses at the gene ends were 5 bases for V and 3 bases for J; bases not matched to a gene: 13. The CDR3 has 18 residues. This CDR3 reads CASRNGPGLVGGANVLTF. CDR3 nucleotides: TGTGCCAGCAGAAATGGGCCGGGACTAGTAGGTGGGGCCAACGTCCTGACTTTC.

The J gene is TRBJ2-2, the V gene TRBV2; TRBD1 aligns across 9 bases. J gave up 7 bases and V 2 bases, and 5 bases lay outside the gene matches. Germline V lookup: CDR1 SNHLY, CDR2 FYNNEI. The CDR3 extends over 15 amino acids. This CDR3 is CASSENRGPGGELFF. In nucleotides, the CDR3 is TGTGCCAGCAGTGAAAACAGGGGGCCAGGCGGGGAGCTGTTTTTT.

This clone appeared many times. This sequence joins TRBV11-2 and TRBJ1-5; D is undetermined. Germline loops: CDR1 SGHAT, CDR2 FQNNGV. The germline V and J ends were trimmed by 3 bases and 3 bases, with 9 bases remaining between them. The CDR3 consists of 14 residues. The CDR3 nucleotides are TGTGCCAGCAGCTTTAGCGGGCCCAATCAGCCCCAGCATTTT. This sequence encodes CASSFSGPNQPQHF. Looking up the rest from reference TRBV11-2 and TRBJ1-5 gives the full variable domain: EAGVAQSPRYKIIEKRQSVAFWCNPISGHATLYWYQQILGQGPKLLIQFQNNGVVDDSQLPKDRFSAERLKGVDSTLKIQPAKLEDSAVYLCASSFSGPNQPQHFGDGTRLSIL.

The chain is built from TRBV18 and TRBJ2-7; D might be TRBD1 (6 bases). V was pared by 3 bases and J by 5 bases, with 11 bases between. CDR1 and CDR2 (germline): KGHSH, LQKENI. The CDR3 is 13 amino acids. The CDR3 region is CASSPGRGDEQYF. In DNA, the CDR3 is TGTGCCAGCTCACCCGGCAGGGGCGACGAGCAGTACTTC.

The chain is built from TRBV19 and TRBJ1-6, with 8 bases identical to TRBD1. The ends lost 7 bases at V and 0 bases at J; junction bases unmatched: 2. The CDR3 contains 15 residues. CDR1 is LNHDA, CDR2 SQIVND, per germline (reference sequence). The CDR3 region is CASNQGASYNSPLHF. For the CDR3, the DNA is TGTGCCAGTAACCAGGGGGCCTCCTATAATTCACCCCTCCACTTT. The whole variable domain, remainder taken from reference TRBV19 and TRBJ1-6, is DGGITQSPKYLFRKEGQNVTLSCEQNLNHDAMYWYRQDPGQGLRLIYYSQIVNDFQKGDIAEGYSVSREKKESFPLTVTSAQKNPTAFYLCASNQGASYNSPLHFGNGTRLTVT.

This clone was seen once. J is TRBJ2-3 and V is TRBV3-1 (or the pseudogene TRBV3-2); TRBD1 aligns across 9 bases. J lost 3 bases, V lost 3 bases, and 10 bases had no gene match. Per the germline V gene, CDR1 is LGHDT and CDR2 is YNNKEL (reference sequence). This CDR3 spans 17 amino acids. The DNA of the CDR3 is TGTGCCAGCAGCCAGGGGGGGACAGGGAGACGGACAGATACGCAGTATTTT. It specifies CASSQGGTGRRTDTQYF.

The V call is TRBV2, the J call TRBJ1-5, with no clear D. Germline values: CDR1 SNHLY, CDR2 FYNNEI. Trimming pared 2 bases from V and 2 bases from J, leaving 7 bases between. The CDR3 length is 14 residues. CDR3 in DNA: TGTGCCAGCAGTGAAAGGGAGGGCAATCAGCCCCAGCATTTT. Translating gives CASSEREGNQPQHF.

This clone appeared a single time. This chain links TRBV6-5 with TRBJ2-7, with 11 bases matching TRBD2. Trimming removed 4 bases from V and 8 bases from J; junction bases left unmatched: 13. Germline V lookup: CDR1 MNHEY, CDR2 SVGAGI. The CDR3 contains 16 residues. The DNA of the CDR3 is TGTGCCAGCAGTTTCAGTCTAGCGGGAGGATCCCTCCAGCAGTACTTC. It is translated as CASSFSLAGGSLQQYF.

The CDR3 DNA reads TGTGCCAGTAGTATAATCGGCCAGGCTAGCAATCAGCCCCAGCATTTT. It codes for CASSIIGQASNQPQHF. The chain carries TRBV19 and TRBJ1-5; D is undetermined. The CDR3 is 16 residues long. Germline V gene data show CDR1 as LNHDA and CDR2 as SQIVND (reference sequence). Trimming stripped 2 bases from V and 0 bases from J, with 11 bases between.

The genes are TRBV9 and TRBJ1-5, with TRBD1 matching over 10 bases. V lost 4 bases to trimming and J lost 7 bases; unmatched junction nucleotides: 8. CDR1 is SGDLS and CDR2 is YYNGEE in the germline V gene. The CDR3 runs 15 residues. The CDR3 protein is CASSFTGTGEQPQHF. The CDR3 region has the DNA TGTGCCAGCAGCTTCACCGGGACAGGGGAGCAGCCCCAGCATTTT.

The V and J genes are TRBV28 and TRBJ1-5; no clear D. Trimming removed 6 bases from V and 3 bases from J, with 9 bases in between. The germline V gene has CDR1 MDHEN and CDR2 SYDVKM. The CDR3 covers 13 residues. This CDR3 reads CASRQNTNQPQHF. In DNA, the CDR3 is TGTGCCAGCAGGCAGAACACCAATCAGCCCCAGCATTTT.

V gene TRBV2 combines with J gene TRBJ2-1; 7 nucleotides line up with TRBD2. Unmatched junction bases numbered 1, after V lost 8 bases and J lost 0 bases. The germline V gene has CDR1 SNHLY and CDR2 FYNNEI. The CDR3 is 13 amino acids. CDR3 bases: TGTGCCAGCTCGGGGGGCTCCTACAATGAGCAGTTCTTC. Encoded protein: CASSGGSYNEQFF.